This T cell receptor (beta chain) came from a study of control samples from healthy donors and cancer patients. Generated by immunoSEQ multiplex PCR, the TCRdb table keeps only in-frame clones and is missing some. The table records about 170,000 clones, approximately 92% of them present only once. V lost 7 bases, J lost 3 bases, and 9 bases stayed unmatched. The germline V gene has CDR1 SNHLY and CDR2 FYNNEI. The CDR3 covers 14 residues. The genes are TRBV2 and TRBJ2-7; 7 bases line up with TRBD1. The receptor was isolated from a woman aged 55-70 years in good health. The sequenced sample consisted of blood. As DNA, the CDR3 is TGTGCCAGCATTGCGGTCACAGGGGTCTACGAGCAGTACTTC. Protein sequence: CASIAVTGVYEQYF.